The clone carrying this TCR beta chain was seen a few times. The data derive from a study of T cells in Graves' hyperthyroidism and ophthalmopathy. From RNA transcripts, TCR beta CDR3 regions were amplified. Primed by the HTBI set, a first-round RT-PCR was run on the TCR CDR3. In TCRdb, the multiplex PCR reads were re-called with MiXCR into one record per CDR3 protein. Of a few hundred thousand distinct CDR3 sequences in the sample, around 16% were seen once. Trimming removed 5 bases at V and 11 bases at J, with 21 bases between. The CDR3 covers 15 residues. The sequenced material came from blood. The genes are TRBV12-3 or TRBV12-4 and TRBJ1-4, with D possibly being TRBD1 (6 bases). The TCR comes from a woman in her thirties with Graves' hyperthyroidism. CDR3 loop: CASSIEQGDAQKLFF. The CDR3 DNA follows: TGTGCCAGCAGTATAGAACAGGGAGACGCCCAGAAACTGTTTTTT.